This T cell receptor beta chain was sequenced in a study of T cells in Graves' hyperthyroidism and ophthalmopathy (dated by TCRdb to between 2018 and 2021). Background on the whole study: Peripheral blood was sampled at the time of initial diagnosis, prior to any treatment. After sampling, hyperthyroidism patients received methimazole starting at 30 mg daily, and ophthalmopathy patients received high-dose intravenous methylprednisolone. The roughly 100 discovery patients were divided at random into training and test sets in a 7:3 ratio. Prospective prediction of ophthalmopathy was tested in an independent validation cohort of approximately 19 hyperthyroidism patients and 15 to 17 patients who later progressed to ophthalmopathy. A discovery cohort of about a hundred patients, about 44 with Graves' ophthalmopathy and 55 to 60 with stable Graves' hyperthyroidism, was used to find distinguishing TCR V-J signatures. TCR Vbeta CDR3 sequencing of some 140 peripheral blood samples (approximately 44 ophthalmopathy, under 80 hyperthyroidism and roughly 17 progressor patients) is reported in the paper. In six Graves' hyperthyroidism patients, the study also compared T-cell repertoires from thyroid tissue with T-cell repertoires from blood. The study at large found these results: Sample size was not statistically predetermined, and blinding of investigators to group allocation was not performed. Most expanded thyroid clonotypes (frequency above 0.001) were also detected in blood, a finding suggesting that blood repertoires may reflect thyroid immune responses. Ophthalmopathy was separated from stable hyperthyroidism by a 13 V-J signature model, with roughly 88% sensitivity and about 81% specificity obtained in cross-validation and 80%/75% obtained in testing. In validation, the model predicted progression to ophthalmopathy a median of about 6.5 months before onset, with roughly 71% sensitivity and just under 75% specificity.

V has 3 bases trimmed and J has 3 bases trimmed; junction bases matching no gene number 4. The CDR3 sequence holds 15 residues, the cysteine and phenylalanine included. Only the CDR3 DNA is retained, 45 bases long and in frame from the first base. Looking up the germline V gene (reference sequence) yields CDR1 LNHDA and CDR2 SQIVND. In this sample, this clonotype turned up a few times. This receptor's antigen is unknown. Base qualities are missing; no much larger clone stands one base away. The TCR beta CDR3 regions were amplified from the RNA transcripts. The first round of RT-PCR for the TCR CDR3 was performed with the HTBI primer set and the Qiagen OneStep RT-PCR kit. A second multiplex PCR round built the libraries, followed by size selection and purification. The libraries were sequenced on an Illumina HiSeq2000 using paired-end 100 bp reads. Processing in the source paper ran as follows. SOAPnuke was used to process the raw data, removing reads that contained adapters or uncalled bases, had a mean Phred below 15, or lacked an exact match to the constant primer or identifier. High-quality paired reads were merged with COPE v1.2.5, and unique nucleotide sequences were defined as clonotypes. MiTCR v1.1 was used to align clonotypes to the IMGT TRBV, TRBD and TRBJ reference segments. Analysis was restricted to V-J combinations with a frequency above 0.0001, which covered about 99% of repertoires. The TCS score was defined as the ratio of F50 (clonal expansion) to E x V (chaos), calculated using BLOSUM62-based TCRdist between CDR3 peptides within each V-J. Welch's t-statistics and random forest reduced some 510 V-J features to 10 to 15, which were used in a naive Bayes classifier (R e1071). TCRdb trimmed public reads at Q25 via fastp, called clones via MiXCR and kept in-frame beta chains. Entries that share a CDR3 protein sequence are merged under the most common genes and DNA. What appears here as the V and J calls and clone size reflects TCRdb's work, not the paper's. For this sample the table gives 400,000 to 550,000 distinct CDR3 sequences, of which about 15% were detected only once. 15% to 20% of the sample is taken by the ten largest.

Stable Graves' hyperthyroidism was defined as the absence of progression to ophthalmopathy over 18 months of follow-up. Hyperthyroidism patients were aged 18 to 65 years and newly diagnosed, with disease duration of less than 2 months. Exclusion was applied to patients with uncontrolled infections, other autoimmune diseases, pregnancy or lactation. Diagnoses relied on clinical symptoms, serum thyroxine and TRAb, thyroid ultrasound and orbital computed tomography. Ficoll-Paque density gradient centrifugation was used to isolate PBMCs from under 11 ml of fresh peripheral blood. Total RNA was extracted with Trizol reagent, and quality was checked on an Agilent 2100 Bioanalyzer.

The chain is made from TRBV19 and TRBJ2-1; 8 bases in the middle match TRBD2. The clonotype comes from a young woman with Graves' hyperthyroidism. Sequencing input: blood. The CDR3 protein is CASSIGRGLYNEQFF. The sequence in DNA is TGTGCCAGTAGTATCGGGAGGGGTCTCTACAATGAGCAGTTCTTC.